This TCR beta chain is drawn from a study of T-cell reconstitution after alpha-beta-depleted transplantation in children. Study-wide points: The study reportedly traced alpha-beta T cells about two months after transplant to several hundred expanded graft clones. Where some patients showed high TCRbeta diversity at day 60, it came from recipient T cells and thymic progenitors that had survived. When one year had passed after transplant, most T-cell counts and diversity came from newly produced T cells.

Germline V gene sequence: CDR1 SGDLS, CDR2 YYNGEE. The CDR3 has 14 residues. V lost 4 bases to trimming and J lost 3 bases, with 14 bases between them. This clonotype has more than one count but fewer than ten. Its antigen is still unknown. Molecular barcoding with unique molecular identifiers was used for the TCRbeta library. TCRdb ran MiXCR on the PCR reads and lists one entry per CDR3 protein. The table lists about 310,000 distinct CDR3 sequences, approximately 23% of them singletons. This sequence originates from a male patient younger than 18 who had a stem cell transplant for acute lymphoblastic leukemia, so the T cells may come from the graft donor. Sequenced material: PBMCs, mostly from graft donor cells, taken 180 days after TCRalphabeta/CD19-depleted stem cell transplant. V and J are TRBV9 and TRBJ2-7; D is perhaps TRBD1 or TRBD2 (5 bases each). The CDR3 DNA reads TGTGCCAGCAGCCTCCGGGACGGATACTACGAGCAGTACTTC. Its translation: CASSLRDGYYEQYF.